This entry describes one T cell receptor (beta chain). The antigen is undetermined. After extraction with the RNeasy kit, about 0.5 to 1 ug of the RNA was reverse transcribed using random hexamers. Each CDR3 protein gets one entry after TCRdb re-called the immunoSEQ multiplex PCR reads with MiXCR. The profile shows under 250,000 distinct CDR3 sequences, about 95% of them singletons. V was trimmed by 3 bases and J by 0 bases, leaving 11 bases between them. The CDR3 runs 15 residues. Germline CDR1 is MDHEN and CDR2 is SYDVKM. The entry originates in a study of CD8 T cells in Susac syndrome. Findings of the study overall: None of the CD4+ T cell repertoires in Susac syndrome showed clonal expansion.

The sample was CD4+ T cells from PBMCs. The V call is TRBV28, the J call TRBJ1-1; possible D gene TRBD1, 5 bases. This clonotype was obtained from a human donor with Susac syndrome. In nucleotides, the CDR3 is TGTGCCAGCAGTTTCCGTCAGGGCGTGAACACTGAAGCTTTCTTT. Encoded protein: CASSFRQGVNTEAFF.